This T cell receptor beta chain was identified during a study of cytomegalovirus exposure and HLA in healthy donors. For the study at large: In terms of ancestry, the Caucasian-associated cluster contained around 79% of the 300 to 400 genotyped donors.

Germline CDR1 MNHEY, CDR2 SVGAGI. This CDR3 region has 13 residues. The V gene lost 0 bases and the J gene lost 6 bases, with 7 bases spanning the gap. Amplification used 60 Vbeta primers and 13 Jbeta primers. Clones were read by immunoSEQ multiplex PCR, and TCRdb kept only the in-frame ones, dropping some. This listing includes about 130,000 clones. Study results and limitations: The authors listed roughly 150 TCR beta chains as cytomegalovirus-associated. In vitro testing confirmed a few CMV-associated chains as specific for CMV antigens. The authors later found TCR association rates varying by HLA locus, with DRB1 most and HLA-C fewest.

With respect to this clone: The antigen is unknown.

Sequences were obtained from PBMCs. This sequence joins TRBV6-5 and TRBJ2-3; no definite D call. The clonotype was recovered from a woman aged 60 to 75 in good health and CMV-seronegative. The CDR3 sequence is CASSYSRVDTQYF. CDR3 in DNA: TGTGCCAGCAGTTACTCCCGTGTCGATACGCAGTATTTT.